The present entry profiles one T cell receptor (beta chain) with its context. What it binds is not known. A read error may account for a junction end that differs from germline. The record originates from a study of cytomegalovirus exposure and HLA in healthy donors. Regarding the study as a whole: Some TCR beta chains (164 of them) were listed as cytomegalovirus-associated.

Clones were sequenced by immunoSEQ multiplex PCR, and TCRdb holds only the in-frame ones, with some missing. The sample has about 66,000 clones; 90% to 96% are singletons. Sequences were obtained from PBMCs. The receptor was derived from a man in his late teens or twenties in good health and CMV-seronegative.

This CDR3 is CASSLSSGSTGELFF. The CDR3 bases are TGTGCTAGCAGCTTAAGTAGCGGGTCGACCGGGGAGCTGTTTTTT. The chain employs TRBV7-7 and TRBJ2-2; 7 bases align to TRBD2. The CDR3 totals 15 residues. CDR1 and CDR2 from the germline V gene are SSHAT and FNYEAQ (reference sequence).